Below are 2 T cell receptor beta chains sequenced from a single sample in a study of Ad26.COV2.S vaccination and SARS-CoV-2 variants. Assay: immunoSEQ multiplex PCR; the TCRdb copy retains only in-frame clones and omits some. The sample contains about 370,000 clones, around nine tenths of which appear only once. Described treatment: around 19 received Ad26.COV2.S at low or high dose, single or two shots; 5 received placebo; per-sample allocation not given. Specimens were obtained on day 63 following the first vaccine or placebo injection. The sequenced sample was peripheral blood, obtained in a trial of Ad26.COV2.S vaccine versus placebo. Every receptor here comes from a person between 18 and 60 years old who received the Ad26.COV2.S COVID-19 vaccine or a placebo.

The CDR3 coding sequence is TGTGCCAGCTCCGGGACGGAGATGTATCAGCCCCAGCATTTT. Translated, it gives CASSGTEMYQPQHF. The chain has TRBV18 and TRBJ1-5; possible D gene TRBD1, 5 bases. Trimming removed 6 bases at V and 5 bases at J, with 14 bases between. The length of the CDR3 is 14 residues. Germline CDR1 is KGHSH and CDR2 is LQKENI.

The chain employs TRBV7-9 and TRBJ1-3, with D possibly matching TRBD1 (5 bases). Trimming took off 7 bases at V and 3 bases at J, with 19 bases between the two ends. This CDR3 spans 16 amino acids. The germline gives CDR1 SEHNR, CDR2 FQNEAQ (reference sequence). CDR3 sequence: CASTPGKSGFGNTIYF. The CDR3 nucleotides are TGTGCCAGCACCCCTGGGAAATCAGGGTTTGGAAACACCATATATTTT.